The rows below give T cell receptor beta chains drawn from one sample of a study of vaccination effects on CD4 cells after COVID-19. No antigen is known for these receptors. Data came from immunoSEQ multiplex PCR; TCRdb stores just in-frame clones and leaves some out. The table lists about 59,000 clones, 78% of them singletons, with 2% in the top ten. Material: CD4+ T cells from PBMCs cultured with HCoV-OC43 spike peptides, obtained after COVID-19 vaccination. All receptors derive from a human donor who received a COVID-19 vaccine. Both conserved end residues are part of each CDR3. A D gene is named only where the DNA matches it firmly. Size is omitted from some rows. Given values are once, few, many or a class for expanded clones.

size	V	D	J	CDR3	DNA
.	TRBV9	TRBD1	TRBJ2-3	CASSVQGAKDTQYF	TGTGCCAGCAGCGTACAGGGGGCAAAAGATACGCAGTATTTT
.	TRBV3-1/TRBV3-2	.	TRBJ1-6	CASSQRTGSGSPLHF	TGTGCCAGCAGCCAGAGGACCGGTTCGGGGTCACCCCTCCACTTT
.	TRBV11-2	.	TRBJ2-3	CASSFSVGAGGADTQYF	TGTGCCAGCAGCTTTAGTGTCGGAGCGGGCGGAGCAGATACGCAGTATTTT
once	TRBV3-1/TRBV3-2	.	TRBJ2-1	CASSQAAEQFF	TGTGCCAGCAGCCAGGCCGCTGAGCAGTTCTTC
.	TRBV14	.	TRBJ2-6	CASSRLSGDGANVLTF	TGTGCCAGCAGCCGCCTGTCAGGGGATGGGGCCAACGTCCTGACTTTC
.	TRBV15	.	TRBJ1-6	CATSRDRPGESPLHF	TGTGCCACCAGCAGAGATCGCCCGGGGGAATCACCCCTCCACTTT
.	TRBV24-1	.	TRBJ1-5	CATRDTGGNQPQHF	TGTGCCACCCGGGACACCGGAGGGAATCAGCCCCAGCATTTT
.	TRBV2	.	TRBJ1-5	CASNRVYSNQPQHF	TGTGCCAGCAACAGGGTGTATAGCAATCAGCCCCAGCATTTT
.	TRBV9	TRBD2	TRBJ2-1	CASSSRLAGGDNEQFF	TGTGCCAGCAGCTCGAGACTAGCGGGGGGCGACAATGAGCAGTTCTTC
.	TRBV5-1	.	TRBJ1-6	CASSFGQNSPLHF	TGCGCCAGCAGCTTCGGACAGAATTCACCCCTCCACTTT
.	TRBV19	.	TRBJ1-1	CASSILGRPPAFF	TGTGCCAGTAGTATACTCGGCAGACCACCGGCTTTCTTT
.	TRBV4-2	.	TRBJ1-2	CASSSRGGYTF	TGTGCCAGCAGCAGCCGGGGCGGCTACACCTTC
.	TRBV30	.	TRBJ1-1	CAWNGQLSMNTEAFF	TGTGCCTGGAACGGACAGCTTAGCATGAACACTGAAGCTTTCTTT
.	TRBV15	TRBD1	TRBJ1-1	CATNTGQGVRTEAFF	TGTGCCACCAACACCGGACAGGGTGTACGGACTGAAGCTTTCTTT
.	TRBV7-9	.	TRBJ1-5	CASSLEGGTAASNQPQHF	TGTGCCAGCAGCTTAGAGGGTGGCACAGCAGCTAGCAATCAGCCCCAGCATTTT
once	TRBV30	.	TRBJ2-2	CAWSRTANTGELFF	TGTGCCTGGAGCCGGACAGCGAACACCGGGGAGCTGTTTTTT
once	TRBV6-2/TRBV6-3	.	TRBJ1-5	CASSYSGLTGGKQPQHF	TGTGCCAGCAGTTACTCGGGTTTGACAGGTGGAAAGCAGCCCCAGCATTTT
.	TRBV19	.	TRBJ2-3	CASSISASSDTQYF	TGTGCCAGTAGTATATCCGCTAGTTCAGATACGCAGTATTTT
.	TRBV24-1	.	TRBJ2-1	CATSDLKWEQFF	TGTGCCACCAGTGATCTAAAATGGGAGCAGTTCTTC
.	TRBV2	TRBD1	TRBJ1-2	CASRDRQGVYGYTF	TGTGCCAGCAGAGACCGACAGGGGGTTTATGGCTACACCTTC
.	TRBV19	TRBD1	TRBJ2-1	CASSDRVVGNEQFF	TGTGCCAGTAGCGACAGGGTGGTGGGCAATGAGCAGTTCTTC
.	TRBV6-5	.	TRBJ1-2	CASSSLTGGYTF	TGTGCCAGCAGTTCCTTAACGGGAGGCTACACCTTC
.	TRBV7-6	.	TRBJ1-1	CASSLEVNTEAFF	TGTGCCAGCAGCTTAGAGGTTAACACTGAAGCTTTCTTT
once	TRBV6-5	.	TRBJ1-4	CASSSRGLGEKLFF	TGTGCCAGCAGTTCAAGGGGGTTAGGTGAAAAACTGTTTTTT
.	TRBV5-1	.	TRBJ2-2	CASSLAAVTTGELFF	TGCGCCAGCAGCTTGGCCGCCGTTACCACCGGGGAGCTGTTTTTT
.	TRBV30	.	TRBJ1-1	CAWSVQVNTEAFF	TGTGCCTGGAGTGTACAGGTGAACACTGAAGCTTTCTTT
.	TRBV5-4	TRBD1	TRBJ1-2	CASPIGQGEMYYGYTF	TGTGCCAGCCCTATTGGACAGGGGGAAATGTACTATGGCTACACCTTC
.	TRBV2	TRBD2	TRBJ2-2	CASSELPGGGNTGELFF	TGTGCCAGCAGTGAACTCCCGGGCGGGGGGAACACCGGGGAGCTGTTTTTT
.	TRBV5-5	.	TRBJ2-5	CASSFASQETQYF	TGTGCCAGCAGCTTTGCAAGCCAAGAGACCCAGTACTTC
.	TRBV5-1	.	TRBJ2-5	CASSLAPSGRQETQYF	TGCGCCAGCAGCTTGGCCCCGAGCGGGCGTCAAGAGACCCAGTACTTC
.	TRBV19	.	TRBJ1-6	CASSIEGQRSPLHF	TGTGCCAGTAGTATAGAAGGCCAGAGGTCACCCCTCCACTTT
.	TRBV10-3	TRBD1	TRBJ1-4	CAISGTEGEKLFF	TGTGCCATTTCCGGGACAGAGGGTGAAAAACTGTTTTTT
once	TRBV19	.	TRBJ1-2	CASSSLDLNYGYTF	TGTGCCAGTAGTTCCCTTGATCTTAACTATGGCTACACCTTC
.	TRBV7-8	TRBD1	TRBJ1-1	CASHPWGQGAGTEAFF	TGTGCCAGCCATCCCTGGGGACAGGGGGCAGGGACTGAAGCTTTCTTT
few	TRBV24-1	.	TRBJ2-1	CATKGPYNEQFF	TGTGCCACCAAGGGTCCCTACAATGAGCAGTTCTTC
.	TRBV4-1	TRBD1	TRBJ2-3	CASQQGFSTDTQYF	TGCGCCAGCCAACAGGGGTTTAGCACAGATACGCAGTATTTT